The entry that follows covers one T cell receptor beta chain sequence. Profiled with immunoSEQ multiplex PCR; TCRdb holds only in-frame clones, not every one. In the table there are 250,000 to 300,000 clones, around 81% of which are singletons. This sample is drawn from a study of blood T cell repertoires in COVID-19. Study in general: Samples came from the United States, Italy and Spain, spanning acute and convalescent COVID-19. Sources were T cells, B-cell-depleted T cells, or PBMCs; the material itself was cDNA or gDNA.

Germline CDR1 SGHTA, CDR2 FQGNSA. The CDR3 consists of 16 residues. Trimming removed 7 bases at V and 0 bases at J, with 15 bases between. The clonotype comes from a woman between 55 and 75 years old with active or convalescent COVID-19. The J gene is TRBJ2-2, the V gene TRBV7-2; a weak D match, TRBD2 (6 bases). The sample consisted of peripheral blood. The CDR3 bases are TGTGCCAGCACCTCCCTGGGCGGGGCGAACACCGGGGAGCTGTTTTTT. Translating it yields CASTSLGGANTGELFF.